This entry describes one T cell receptor beta chain. Antigen: not known. The donors were healthy bone marrow donors. The entry originates in a study of cytomegalovirus exposure and HLA in healthy donors. Study results and limitations: Later analysis identified several of the most significant clusters that appeared linked to common viral pathogens. V- and J-gene trimming of TCR beta was linked (in a later analysis) to a missense DCLRE1C variant. Certain sequence variants were highly shared and formed a cluster, and this cluster was likely a sequencing artifact.

The CDR3 has 13 amino acids. Germline CDR1 is MNHNY and CDR2 is SVGAGI (reference sequence). V lost 2 bases and J 5 bases, leaving 9 bases between the germline ends. The PCR employed 60 Vbeta primers together with 13 Jbeta primers. The table came from immunoSEQ multiplex PCR; TCRdb's copy has only in-frame clones and leaves some out. The sample carries around 37,000 clones, roughly 80% recorded once. The chain carries TRBV6-6 and TRBJ2-5; D is unresolved. The sequencing input was PBMCs. The source of this sequence is a woman aged 18-29 years in good health and CMV-seropositive. CDR3: CASSYLPLETQYF. The CDR3 coding sequence is TGTGCCAGCAGTTACCTCCCCCTGGAGACCCAGTACTTC.